The clone carrying this TCR beta chain was seen more than once but under ten times. A much larger clone differs by one base, so this may be a read error. Trimming removed 4 bases from V and 5 bases from J, with 14 bases in between. This CDR3 has 14 residues. Germline CDR1 SGHRS, CDR2 YFSETQ. The sample belongs to a study of blood T cells in healthy people across ages. A second PCR of 7 to 11 cycles used a sample-barcoded 5' primer and a J-beta primer mix. MiXCR, run by TCRdb on the 5' RACE reads, gives a single entry per CDR3 protein. The table includes hundreds of thousands of distinct CDR3 sequences, about 52% detected once.

Input material: blood. The V gene is TRBV5-1, the J gene TRBJ2-3; TRBD2 is a possible D gene (5 bases). The receptor was isolated from a man in his sixties in good health. CDR3 bases: TGCGCCAGCAGCGTGGGTGCGGGTATAGATACGCAGTATTTT. Protein product: CASSVGAGIDTQYF.